What follows is one T cell receptor beta chain and its context. Its antigen is undetermined. The data were obtained in a study of T cells after yellow fever vaccination. Background on the study: Researchers used SMART-Seq v4 Ultra Low Input to prepare fractions that had low cell numbers.

The study's findings and limits: Abundant clonotypes from the bulk population could get into FACS-sorted repertoires as contaminants. It was a weaker secondary response, yet one that peaked faster, at day 5 versus 15.

Generation of TCR cDNA used 5'RACE template switching (which added a universal primer site and UMIs). TCRdb used MiXCR to reprocess the 5' RACE reads, holding one entry per CDR3 protein. The repertoire has approximately 140,000 distinct CDR3 sequences, 6.5% to 8.5% of them found once; the top ten carry about 0.73%. The ends lost 5 bases at V and 5 bases at J; junction bases unmatched: 7. There are 17 residues in the CDR3. In germline, CDR1 is LNHDA, CDR2 SQIVND (reference sequence). Sequenced material: CD4+ T cells sorted from PBMCs, taken 5 days after the yellow fever booster vaccination. This chain uses TRBV19 with TRBJ2-1; 15 nucleotides line up with TRBD2. This receptor was taken from a man aged 30-40 years who received the YFV17D yellow fever vaccine. The DNA for the CDR3 is TGTGCCAGTAGTGCTGGGACTAGCGGGAGGTCCCACAATGAGCAGTTCTTC. It yields the protein CASSAGTSGRSHNEQFF.